These T cell receptor beta chains were read from a single sample in a study of blood T cell repertoires in COVID-19. TCRdb keeps only in-frame clones here, not all; method: immunoSEQ multiplex PCR. The profile shows about 170,000 clones, roughly 90% of them singletons. The material sequenced was peripheral blood. All receptors come from a woman aged 50 to 60 with acute or convalescent COVID-19. Both conserved end residues are part of each CDR3. The D gene is left open where the match is weak. Part of the rows lack a size; the others show once, few, many or a class for expanded clones.

d_gene,abundance,j_gene,v_gene,CDR3aa,CDR3nt
TRBD1,-,TRBJ2-2,TRBV11-2,CASSPRGQYTGELFF,TGTGCCAGCAGCCCCCGGGGACAGTACACCGGGGAGCTGTTTTTT
-,-,TRBJ1-2,TRBV28,CALSGEGDYGYTF,TGTGCCCTCTCAGGTGAAGGGGACTATGGCTACACCTTC
TRBD1,-,TRBJ2-7,TRBV7-8,CASSSAGTGVSEQYF,TGTGCCAGCAGCTCGGCCGGGACAGGGGTGAGCGAGCAGTACTTC
-,-,TRBJ1-2,TRBV9,CASSADGVGRDGYTF,TGTGCCAGCAGCGCGGACGGCGTTGGGAGGGATGGCTACACCTTC
-,-,TRBJ2-1,TRBV5-1,CASSLQQGWQFF,TGCGCCAGCAGCTTACAACAGGGCTGGCAGTTCTTC
-,-,TRBJ2-5,TRBV30,CAWAGTGQETQYF,TGTGCCTGGGCCGGGACTGGCCAAGAGACCCAGTACTTC
TRBD2,-,TRBJ2-3,TRBV4-3,CASSQDLPGGEDTQYF,TGCGCCAGCAGCCAAGATCTTCCGGGAGGAGAGGATACGCAGTATTTT
TRBD2,-,TRBJ2-3,TRBV5-4,CASSRSGITDTQYF,TGTGCCAGCAGCCGTAGCGGGATTACAGATACGCAGTATTTT
-,-,TRBJ2-4,TRBV5-6,CASSGPLGRGSNIQYF,TGTGCCAGCAGCGGGCCCTTGGGGAGGGGGTCAAACATTCAGTACTTC
TRBD1,-,TRBJ2-2,TRBV19,CASSISPGQRPNTGELFF,TGTGCCAGTAGTATCTCGCCGGGACAGCGACCGAACACCGGGGAGCTGTTTTTT
-,-,TRBJ1-1,TRBV7-2,CASSLNPQYTEAFF,TGTGCCAGCAGCTTAAATCCCCAGTACACTGAAGCTTTCTTT
TRBD1,-,TRBJ1-2,TRBV6-1,CASSEATGTVYGYTF,TGTGCCAGCAGTGAAGCTACCGGGACAGTCTATGGCTACACCTTC
TRBD1,many,TRBJ1-5,TRBV18,CASSQTGVNQPQHF,TGTGCCAGCTCACAGACAGGGGTCAATCAGCCCCAGCATTTT
TRBD2,-,TRBJ2-7,TRBV19,CASSPQVAGIVSYEQYF,TGTGCCAGTAGTCCACAGGTAGCGGGGATAGTCTCCTACGAGCAGTACTTC
TRBD1,-,TRBJ2-1,TRBV6-1,CASSDAINRGQSEQFF,TGTGCCAGCAGTGATGCCATTAACAGGGGACAGTCTGAGCAGTTCTTC
-,-,TRBJ2-5,TRBV11-2,CASSLGGLPQETQYF,TGTGCCAGCAGCTTAGGAGGTCTACCCCAAGAGACCCAGTACTTC